This is a list of T cell receptor beta chains from one sample in a study of T cells after yellow fever vaccination. TCRdb re-analysed the 5' RACE reads in MiXCR, keeping a single row per CDR3 protein. Altogether fewer than 450,000 distinct CDR3 sequences are present, roughly 11% being singletons, with the ten largest covering roughly 18%. The sample was PBMCs, taken on the day of the first yellow fever vaccination. The receptors shown here come from a man younger than 35 who received the YFV17D yellow fever vaccine. Each CDR3 is given with its conserved first and last residue. A D gene is named only where the DNA matches it firmly. Only part of the rows carry a size: once, few, many, or a class if the clone is expanded.

d_call	clone_size	v_call	j_call	cdr3_nt	cdr3_aa
.	few	TRBV5-4	TRBJ2-7	TGTGCCAGCAGCTCTCGCGGACAACCCTACGAGCAGTACTTC	CASSSRGQPYEQYF
.	once	TRBV29-1	TRBJ2-1	TGCAGCGTAGGCAGGGTCACCTACAATGAGCAGTTCTTC	CSVGRVTYNEQFF
.	few	TRBV20-1	TRBJ2-2	TGCAGTGCTAGAGGCTCGGGTAGTAGGTTCGACACCGGGGAGCTGTTTTTT	CSARGSGSRFDTGELFF
.	.	TRBV6-5	TRBJ2-1	TGTGCCAGCAGTTACTCTAGCGGTTCCTCCTACAATGAGCAGTTCTTC	CASSYSSGSSYNEQFF
.	.	TRBV10-2	TRBJ2-6	TGCGCCAGCAGTGGAACTTCAGGGACTGGGGCCAACGTCCTGACTTTC	CASSGTSGTGANVLTF
TRBD2	.	TRBV4-1	TRBJ2-1	TGCGCCAGCAGCACGACTAGCGGCTCCTACAATGAGCAGTTCTTC	CASSTTSGSYNEQFF
.	few	TRBV5-5	TRBJ1-5	TGTGCCAGCAGCTTGACCGTAACGAATCAGCCCCAGCATTTT	CASSLTVTNQPQHF
.	.	TRBV6-2/TRBV6-3	TRBJ1-1	TGTGCCAGCAGTTACTCGAGTTCAAGGCAACGAGCTTTCTTT	CASSYSSSRQRAFF
.	few	TRBV20-1	TRBJ2-5	TGCAGTGCTAGGCTGCGGGAAGAGACCCAGTACTTC	CSARLREETQYF
.	.	TRBV28	TRBJ2-6	TGTGCCAGCAGTTTATTTGGACACGGAGCCTCTGGGGCCAACGTCCTGACTTTC	CASSLFGHGASGANVLTF
.	.	TRBV5-4	TRBJ2-5	TGTGCCAGCAGCTTGGGAGGTCGAGCGGGCGGATGGGAGACCCAGTACTTC	CASSLGGRAGGWETQYF
.	.	TRBV19	TRBJ2-5	TGTGCCAGTAGTAGCCTGACGAAAGAGACCCAGTACTTC	CASSSLTKETQYF
.	.	TRBV5-1	TRBJ2-1	TGCGCCAGCAGCGGAGGGGAACAGGGACATGAGCAGTTCTTC	CASSGGEQGHEQFF
TRBD1	few	TRBV27	TRBJ1-1	TGTGCCAGCAGTCCCTCAGGTGGAGGGGGCTTATGGACTGAAGCTTTCTTT	CASSPSGGGGLWTEAFF
.	.	TRBV5-1	TRBJ2-5	TGCGCCAGCAGCGTCGGACTTGAGAGAGAGACCCAGTACTTC	CASSVGLERETQYF
.	few	TRBV20-1	TRBJ1-4	TGCAGTGCTAGAGACTCAAATGGGGAAAAACTGTTTTTT	CSARDSNGEKLFF
TRBD1	.	TRBV7-3	TRBJ2-2	TGTGCCAGCAGCTTAGAAAGGGACAGCACCGGGGAGCTGTTTTTT	CASSLERDSTGELFF
.	.	TRBV4-1	TRBJ1-4	TGCGCCAGCAGCCAAGTCGGGGGCCCAGCAACTAATGAAAAACTGTTTTTT	CASSQVGGPATNEKLFF
.	.	TRBV7-2	TRBJ2-5	TGTGCCAGCAGCTTAAGCCCATTAGAGACCCAGTACTTC	CASSLSPLETQYF
.	many	TRBV7-7	TRBJ2-1	TGTGCCAGCAGTTTAGGGACTGACAATGAGCAGTTCTTC	CASSLGTDNEQFF
TRBD2	few	TRBV7-3	TRBJ2-1	TGTGCCAGCAGCCTGACTAGCGGGGTTGATGAGCAGTTCTTC	CASSLTSGVDEQFF
TRBD1	many	TRBV4-3	TRBJ1-6	TGCGCCAGCAGCCATTACGGACAGGGGAATTCACCCCTCCACTTT	CASSHYGQGNSPLHF
.	many	TRBV5-1	TRBJ2-1	TGCGCCAGCAGCGCCTATGGGGAAGAGAATGAGCAGTTCTTC	CASSAYGEENEQFF
.	.	TRBV7-2	TRBJ2-7	TGTGCCAGCAGCTTCGTAGGGGGGAGCTCCTACGAGCAGTACTTC	CASSFVGGSSYEQYF
.	few	TRBV5-1	TRBJ2-5	TGCGCCAGCAGCCCCGGACAGACCCAAGAGACCCAGTACTTC	CASSPGQTQETQYF
.	.	TRBV4-2	TRBJ2-2	TGTGCCAGCAGCCAAGATTATCGGGGAAACACCGGGGAGCTGTTTTTT	CASSQDYRGNTGELFF
TRBD2	.	TRBV5-1	TRBJ2-1	TGCGCCAGCAGCTTGAGGTTAGCGGGGGCTGAGCAGTTCTTC	CASSLRLAGAEQFF
.	few	TRBV10-1	TRBJ2-7	TGCGCCAGCAGTGATGGGACACTGGACTCCTACGAGCAGTACTTC	CASSDGTLDSYEQYF
.	.	TRBV10-3	TRBJ1-5	TGTGCCATCAGTTCGTCAGGGGTGGGCAATCAGCCCCAGCATTTT	CAISSSGVGNQPQHF
.	.	TRBV4-1	TRBJ1-6	TGCGCCAGCAGCCAAGAGGCACGGCCCCATTCACCCCTCCACTTT	CASSQEARPHSPLHF
.	.	TRBV5-4	TRBJ1-1	TGTGCCAGCAGCTCTGGGGGAAGTGCGGGACTTACTGAAGCTTTCTTT	CASSSGGSAGLTEAFF
.	.	TRBV9	TRBJ2-7	TGTGCCAGCAGCGCAAACATCGGCTACGAGCAGTACTTC	CASSANIGYEQYF
.	.	TRBV27	TRBJ1-2	TGTGCCAGCAGGTTTGGGGGGGCTGGAAATGGCTACACCTTC	CASRFGGAGNGYTF
.	few	TRBV4-3	TRBJ1-6	TGCGCCAGCAGCCAAGATCTTGGCCGGGGCCGGTCACCCCTCCACTTT	CASSQDLGRGRSPLHF
.	few	TRBV20-1	TRBJ2-3	TGCAGTGCTGAGCCCTACCGCACAGATACGCAGTATTTT	CSAEPYRTDTQYF
.	.	TRBV7-2	TRBJ2-3	TGTGCCAGCAGCAAGGGGCGCCCTGGGGCAGATACGCAGTATTTT	CASSKGRPGADTQYF
.	few	TRBV12-3/TRBV12-4	TRBJ1-1	TGTGCCAGCAGTTTTGAGGGTCGAAACACTGAAGCTTTCTTT	CASSFEGRNTEAFF
.	few	TRBV7-2	TRBJ1-4	TGTGCCAGCAGCTTCACAGGAGAAAAACTGTTTTTT	CASSFTGEKLFF
TRBD2	.	TRBV7-3	TRBJ2-1	TGTGCCAGCAGCTTAAACGGGGGGTCCTACAATGAGCAGTTCTTC	CASSLNGGSYNEQFF
.	.	TRBV25-1	TRBJ2-5	TGTGCCAGCAGCTCAATGGTCGGCCTGGAGACCCAGTACTTC	CASSSMVGLETQYF
.	.	TRBV7-9	TRBJ1-1	TGTGCCAGCAGCTTTCAGGGTGTGAGCACTGAAGCTTTCTTT	CASSFQGVSTEAFF
.	few	TRBV28	TRBJ2-5	TGTGCCAGCCGGGACCTTTGGAGGGAGACCCAGTACTTC	CASRDLWRETQYF
TRBD1	once	TRBV2	TRBJ2-4	TGTGCCAGCAGTCCCACAGGGGGCGGTGACATTCAGTACTTC	CASSPTGGGDIQYF
TRBD2	.	TRBV11-2	TRBJ2-5	TGTGCCAGCAGCCTAGATGCCGGGACTAGGAGTGAGACCCAGTACTTC	CASSLDAGTRSETQYF
.	.	TRBV11-2	TRBJ1-1	TGTGCCAGCAGCACCCCCGGGGGATTCACTGAAGCTTTCTTT	CASSTPGGFTEAFF
TRBD2	.	TRBV5-6	TRBJ2-1	TGTGCCAGCAGCTTTAGCGGGGCCCCGAGGGATGAGCAGTTCTTC	CASSFSGAPRDEQFF
TRBD1	.	TRBV19	TRBJ2-2	TGTGCCAGTAGTTGGGGACAGGGGGCCGGGGAGCTGTTTTTT	CASSWGQGAGELFF
.	few	TRBV4-1	TRBJ2-2	TGCGCCAGCAGCCAAGTGGGGCATGGCGGGGAGCTGTTTTTT	CASSQVGHGGELFF
.	few	TRBV7-2	TRBJ1-6	TGTGCCAGCAGCTTCGCCTCTGATCCACCCCTCCACTTT	CASSFASDPPLHF
TRBD1	many	TRBV27	TRBJ1-1	TGTGCCAGCATCTTGACAGGGGGGAACACTGAAGCTTTCTTT	CASILTGGNTEAFF
TRBD1	few	TRBV5-1	TRBJ1-1	TGCGCCAGCATTTCAGGGACAGGGAACACTGAAGCTTTCTTT	CASISGTGNTEAFF
.	.	TRBV7-9	TRBJ1-2	TGTGCCAGCAGCTTAGGCGCGGCAGGGAGATATGGCTACACCTTC	CASSLGAAGRYGYTF